The 27 T cell receptor beta chains below come from one sample, sequenced in a study of T cell repertoires in cytomegalovirus infection. TCRdb re-called the reads through MiXCR, storing one row per CDR3 protein. The sample contains roughly 630,000 distinct CDR3 sequences, 24% of which appear only once. Material: CD8+ T cells from PBMCs. The receptors were sampled from a human donor in good health (CMV status not recorded). Some clones in this sample may be carry-over from other donors' samples.

The V call is TRBV14, the J call TRBJ1-3; D is unresolved. Germline CDR1 and CDR2: SGHDN and FVKESK. V was cut by 2 bases and J by 5 bases, with 10 bases left in between. CDR3 length: 14 amino acids. CDR3 DNA sequence: TGTGCCAGCAGCCAACGGGGTTCCAGAAACACCATATATTTT. Protein: CASSQRGSRNTIYF.

This rearrangement joins TRBV6-5 to TRBJ1-4; no clear D. The ends were cut back, 10 bases at V and 0 bases at J, with 18 bases in the middle. The CDR3 has 16 residues. Germline-derived CDR1 and CDR2 are MNHEY and SVGAGI. CDR3 protein: CATTFEEFATNEKLFF. CDR3 nucleotide sequence: TGTGCCACCACTTTTGAGGAATTCGCAACTAATGAAAAACTGTTTTTT.

This clonotype has at least ten counts. The chain joins TRBV7-8 to TRBJ2-5; TRBD2 aligns across 7 bases. There are 16 residues in the CDR3. The germline gives CDR1 SGHVS, CDR2 FQNEAQ. J lost 0 bases, V lost 1 base, and 5 bases had no gene match. The CDR3 bases are TGTGCCAGCAGCTTAGGCTGGCGGGGGAACCAAGAGACCCAGTACTTC. Translating it yields CASSLGWRGNQETQYF.

This clonotype came up a few times. The chain has TRBV12-3 or TRBV12-4 and TRBJ2-5; D gene unclear. CDR3 length equals 13 residues. V lost 2 bases and J 5 bases, leaving 9 bases between the germline ends. CDR3 DNA: TGTGCCAGCAGTTTAAACTTTTGGGAGACCCAGTACTTC. Residues: CASSLNFWETQYF.

On this clonotype itself: The junction does not match germline at one end; this may be a read error. The chain recombines TRBV6-8 with TRBJ1-5; D is perhaps TRBD1 (5 bases). Germline V lookup: CDR1 MNHGY, CDR2 SAAAGT. There are 15 residues in the CDR3. The CDR3 reads CASSFDSASNQSQHF. The CDR3 DNA is TGTGCCAGCAGTTTCGACAGTGCGAGCAATCAGTCCCAGCATTTT.

Concerning this clonotype: In this CDR3 the conserved last residue, phenylalanine or tryptophan, is missing, so a read error is likely. The CDR3 DNA sequence: TGTGCCATCAGTGAGATTCTGGCAGTTAGCACAGATACGCAGTATTCT. Protein product: CAISEILAVSTDTQYS. This sequence joins TRBV10-3 and TRBJ2-3; D unclear. The germline V gene encodes CDR1 ENHRY and CDR2 SYGVKD. V gave up 2 bases and J gave up 0 bases, with 12 bases separating them. This CDR3 contains 16 residues.

The CDR3 sequence: CASQTGPYEQYF. The CDR3 DNA sequence: TGTGCCAGCCAGACAGGCCCTTACGAGCAGTACTTC. This chain joins TRBV27 and TRBJ2-7; D perhaps matches TRBD1 (6 bases). Germline values: CDR1 MNHEY, CDR2 SMNVEV (reference sequence). Trimming removed 8 bases from V and 4 bases from J, with 12 bases in between. The CDR3 spans 12 residues.

The chain employs TRBV12-3 or TRBV12-4 and TRBJ2-1; 7 bases line up with TRBD2. V lost 4 bases, J lost 12 bases, and 3 bases stayed unmatched. CDR3 length: 11 amino acids. CDR3 DNA sequence: TGTGCCAGCAGTTGGGGGGGAGGGCAGTTCTTC. Translating it yields CASSWGGGQFF.

The rearrangement joins TRBV20-1 to TRBJ2-7; maybe TRBD2 (6 bases). The CDR3 has 16 amino acids. The germline CDR1 and CDR2 sequences are DFQATT and SNEGSKA (reference sequence). Trimming shortened V by 2 bases and J by 0 bases, and 17 bases separated the two germline ends. CDR3 bases: TGCAGTGCTAGAACCTCAGGGACTCTAAACTCCTACGAGCAGTACTTC. The encoded protein is CSARTSGTLNSYEQYF.

This clonotype appeared a few times. CDR3 DNA sequence: TGTGCCAGCACTACAGGGTCGGGCTATGGCTACACCTTC. It codes for CASTTGSGYGYTF. This chain connects TRBV5-6 to TRBJ1-2; D perhaps matches TRBD1 (6 bases). Germline V CDR1 and CDR2: SGHDT, YYEEEE. The CDR3 covers 13 residues. V was trimmed by 6 bases and J by 4 bases, leaving 13 bases between them.

This clonotype came up a few times. The chain has TRBV20-1 and TRBJ1-1; no reliable D call. V lost 0 bases, J lost 1 base, and 6 bases lay in between. CDR1 is DFQATT and CDR2 is SNEGSKA in the germline V gene (reference sequence). The CDR3 has 13 residues. CDR3 sequence (DNA): TGCAGTGCTAGAGAGGTGGGGAACACTGAAGCTTTCTTT. This gives the protein CSAREVGNTEAFF.

In the case of this clonotype: A much larger clone differs by one base, so this may be a read error. The chain has TRBV7-6 and TRBJ1-1, with D possibly being TRBD1 (6 bases). CDR1 and CDR2 from the germline V gene are SGHVS and FNYEAQ. The CDR3 spans 15 residues. CDR3 sequence reads: CANSAAGAQNTEAFF. CDR3 DNA sequence: TGTGCCAACAGCGCCGCGGGGGCGCAGAACACTGAAGCTTTCTTT.

This chain joins TRBV12-3 or TRBV12-4 and TRBJ2-1, with a weak D call TRBD1 (5 bases). This CDR3 has 15 amino acids. V lost 10 bases, J lost 3 bases, and 19 bases lay in between. CDR3 residues: CAISPWGLDYNEQFF. CDR3 bases: TGTGCCATCTCGCCTTGGGGCCTGGACTACAATGAGCAGTTCTTC.

About this clonotype itself: Germline and junction disagree at one end, which may indicate a read error. V usage is TRBV5-5 and J usage is TRBJ2-1; 8 bases line up with TRBD2. This CDR3 contains 11 residues. The germline V gene encodes CDR1 SGHKS and CDR2 YYEKEE (reference sequence). This CDR3 is CANKSWGLDIF. The DNA of the CDR3 is TGTGCCAACAAATCCTGGGGACTAGATATCTTC.

V gene TRBV5-4 combines with J gene TRBJ1-2; 11 nucleotides line up with TRBD1. Germline V gene sequence: CDR1 SGHNT, CDR2 YYREEE (reference sequence). The CDR3 has 15 residues. After removal of 6 bases from V and 6 bases from J, the junction contained 10 bases not matched to a gene. The CDR3 region is CASTQTGQGVNGYTF. The CDR3 nucleotides read TGTGCCAGCACCCAGACGGGACAGGGGGTCAATGGCTACACCTTC.

The CDR3: CASRGGTGESSYEQYV. CDR3 nucleotide sequence: TGTGCCAGCAGGGGAGGGACAGGGGAATCCTCCTACGAGCAGTACGTC. The chain combines TRBV6-6 with TRBJ2-7; 10 positions match TRBD1. Per germline, CDR1 MNHNY and CDR2 SVGAGI (reference sequence). The CDR3 covers 16 residues. J was trimmed by 0 bases and V by 6 bases; bases with no gene match: 8.

This clonotype was seen repeatedly, ten times or more. This chain links TRBV7-2 with TRBJ2-3; no clear D. The V gene lost 5 bases and the J gene lost 2 bases, with 14 bases spanning the gap. Germline assignment: CDR1 SGHTA and CDR2 FQGNSA. This CDR3 region has 15 residues. CDR3 coding DNA: TGTGCCAGCAGCATCCAAGAGAGATTCACAGATACGCAGTATTTT. Amino acid sequence: CASSIQERFTDTQYF.

This clonotype was seen more than once but under ten times. V gene TRBV20-1 combines with J gene TRBJ2-7; D tentatively reads TRBD1 or TRBD2 (5 bases each). The germline V gene encodes CDR1 DFQATT and CDR2 SNEGSKA (reference sequence). This CDR3 has 15 amino acids. The V end lost 0 bases, the J end lost 4 bases, and 16 bases lay between the germline ends. CDR3 bases: TGCAGTGCTAGAGATTGGGCAGGGAGACCTTACGAGCAGTACTTC. It translates to CSARDWAGRPYEQYF.

This clonotype came up a few times. V is TRBV28 and J is TRBJ2-3, with 8 bases fitting TRBD2. The trim removed 8 bases at V and 7 bases at J, leaving 11 bases unmatched. Germline V lookup: CDR1 MDHEN, CDR2 SYDVKM. The CDR3 spans 14 residues. This CDR3 is CASLRAGGGNTQYF. CDR3 nucleotides: TGTGCCAGCCTGCGCGCGGGGGGCGGGAATACGCAGTATTTT.

The chain combines TRBV20-1 with TRBJ2-2; 11 bases line up with TRBD2. The junction had 2 bases not matched to a gene; V was cut back by 5 bases and J by 0 bases. The germline V gene encodes CDR1 DFQATT and CDR2 SNEGSKA (reference sequence). The CDR3 has 15 residues. CDR3 coding DNA: TGCAGTGCTGGGACTAGCGGAGCGAACACCGGGGAGCTGTTTTTT. As protein: CSAGTSGANTGELFF.

This clonotype was detected a few times. V usage is TRBV28 and J usage is TRBJ2-3, with 15 bases identical to TRBD2. J was trimmed by 1 base and V by 6 bases; bases with no gene match: 5. The CDR3 totals 17 residues. Germline V gene lookup returns CDR1 MDHEN and CDR2 SYDVKM. CDR3 sequence: CASRPGTSGGRTDTQYF. The DNA of the CDR3 is TGTGCCAGCAGACCCGGGACTAGCGGGGGGCGCACAGATACGCAGTATTTT. Full variable domain (outside the CDR3, taken from reference TRBV28 and TRBJ2-3): DVKVTQSSRYLVKRTGEKVFLECVQDMDHENMFWYRQDPGLGLRLIYFSYDVKMKEKGDIPEGYSVSREKKERFSLILESASTNQTSMYLCASRPGTSGGRTDTQYFGPGTRLTVL.

This clonotype has just a few counts. Its ends do not fully match the called genes, so a read error is possible. This chain joins TRBV29-1 and TRBJ1-1, with D perhaps matching TRBD1 (5 bases). The CDR3 covers 12 residues. CDR1 is SQVTM, CDR2 ANQGSEA, per germline. CDR3 nucleotides: TGCAGCGTTGAGGGGGGAAAAAGGAAGGTTTTTTTT. It encodes CSVEGGKRKVFF.

This clonotype was detected many times. This chain joins TRBV7-9 and TRBJ1-5, with a tentative D call TRBD1 (6 bases). V lost 2 bases and J lost 0, with 23 bases in between. There are 20 residues in the CDR3. Looked up from germline, CDR1 is SEHNR and CDR2 is FQNEAQ (reference sequence). The CDR3 region has the DNA TGTGCCAGCAGCTTAACCCTACAGGGCCGAGGTAACTATAGCAATCAGCCCCAGCATTTT. Translated: CASSLTLQGRGNYSNQPQHF.

This clonotype was counted ten times or more. The chain couples TRBV7-4 to TRBJ1-2, with D possibly being TRBD1 (5 bases). V was pared by 4 bases and J by 1 base, with 10 bases between. Per germline, CDR1 SGHVT and CDR2 SQSDAQ. The CDR3 is made up of 14 amino acids. The DNA of the CDR3 is TGTGCCAGCAGCTACAGGAGCGATAACTATGGCTACACCTTC. Protein product: CASSYRSDNYGYTF.

The chain couples TRBV4-1 to TRBJ1-2; 9 bases fit TRBD1. Germline loops: CDR1 MGHRA, CDR2 YSYEKL. The V and J ends lost 1 base and 7 bases, in that order; junction bases with no gene match: 7. This CDR3 region has 15 residues. DNA for the CDR3: TGCGCCAGCAGCCAAGTTACCGGGACAGGGCTTGGCTACACCTTC. It translates to CASSQVTGTGLGYTF.

The table lists this clonotype with many counts. V and J are TRBV7-6 and TRBJ2-5; D ambiguous. Deletions cut 3 bases from V and 5 bases from J, with 16 bases between. The CDR3 contains 15 residues. Per germline, CDR1 SGHVS and CDR2 FNYEAQ. CDR3 bases: TGTGCCAGCAGCTTGGTGACATCCTCGGGCGAGACCCAGTACTTC. Its translation is CASSLVTSSGETQYF.

The V and J genes are TRBV5-6 and TRBJ2-1; no reliable D call. Looked up from germline, CDR1 is SGHDT and CDR2 is YYEEEE. CDR3 length: 14 amino acids. Between the trimmed V and J ends, which lost 3 bases and 9 bases, there was a span of 16 bases. The CDR3 sequence is CASSSYRSGTEQFF. CDR3 in DNA: TGTGCCAGCAGCTCTTATCGATCAGGCACTGAGCAGTTCTTC. Drawing the rest from reference TRBV5-6 and TRBJ2-1, the complete variable domain is DAGVTQSPTHLIKTRGQQVTLRCSPKSGHDTVSWYQQALGQGPQFIFQYYEEEERQRGNFPDRFSGHQFPNYSSELNVNALLLGDSALYLCASSSYRSGTEQFFGPGTRLTVL.